A selection of T cell receptor beta chains follows, all from one sample in a study of blood T cell repertoires in COVID-19. TCRdb keeps only in-frame clones here, not all; method: immunoSEQ multiplex PCR. The repertoire has nearly 350,000 clones, about 86% of them found once; the top ten carry almost 3%. Specimen: peripheral blood. These receptors were obtained from a man aged 30-40 years with active or convalescent COVID-19. The CDR3 runs from the conserved cysteine through the conserved F or W. D genes are given only for firm matches. Clone size appears in some rows only: once, few, many, or a class for an expanded clone.

CDR3 protein,CDR3 DNA,clone size,J gene,V gene,D gene
CASSWGGTYEQYF,TGTGCCAGCAGTTGGGGGGGGACGTACGAGCAGTACTTC,NA,TRBJ2-7,TRBV27,TRBD2
CASSQDHRVSNEQFF,TGTGCCAGCAGCCAAGATCACAGAGTCAGCAATGAGCAGTTCTTC,NA,TRBJ2-1,TRBV3-1/TRBV3-2,NA
CASSLTSSYNSPLHF,TGCGCCAGCAGCTTGACGAGCTCCTATAATTCACCCCTCCACTTT,NA,TRBJ1-6,TRBV5-1,NA
CASSLPAPGQGDGYTF,TGTGCCAGCAGCTTGCCCGCCCCGGGACAGGGAGATGGCTACACCTTC,NA,TRBJ1-2,TRBV5-4,TRBD1
CASSLEGYSAHEQYF,TGTGCCAGCAGCTTGGAGGGGTACAGCGCCCACGAGCAGTACTTC,few,TRBJ2-7,TRBV5-5,NA
CALTTKEAGGSQPQHF,TGTGCCTTGACGACCAAAGAGGCAGGAGGCTCTCAGCCCCAGCATTTT,once,TRBJ1-5,TRBV30,NA
CASSLGLLKETQYF,TGTGCCAGCAGCTTGGGACTTTTAAAAGAGACCCAGTACTTC,few,TRBJ2-5,TRBV5-6,NA
CASRDGTRFTDTQYF,TGTGCCAGCAGAGATGGGACTAGATTCACAGATACGCAGTATTTT,NA,TRBJ2-3,TRBV2,TRBD2
CASTLTTPYEQYF,TGTGCCAGCACCCTGACAACCCCCTACGAGCAGTACTTC,NA,TRBJ2-7,TRBV2,NA
CSVGPGSMNTEAFF,TGCAGCGTTGGGCCGGGGTCCATGAACACTGAAGCTTTCTTT,few,TRBJ1-1,TRBV29-1,NA
CAWSLGTSYEQYF,TGTGCCTGGAGTCTTGGCACCTCCTACGAGCAGTACTTC,once,TRBJ2-7,TRBV30,NA
CASSSAVRLSSTDTQYF,TGTGCCAGCAGTTCGGCGGTCCGCTTATCTAGCACAGATACGCAGTATTTT,NA,TRBJ2-3,TRBV6-2/TRBV6-3,NA
CSVDRGTEAFF,TGCAGCGTTGATAGGGGAACTGAAGCTTTCTTT,NA,TRBJ1-1,TRBV29-1,NA
CASSFQTENTEAFF,TGCGCCAGCAGCTTCCAGACAGAAAACACTGAAGCTTTCTTT,NA,TRBJ1-1,TRBV5-1,NA
CASSLEWGGAEQYF,TGTGCCAGCAGCTTGGAGTGGGGGGGCGCCGAGCAGTACTTC,NA,TRBJ2-7,TRBV5-8,NA
CASSPGGNSPLHF,TGTGCCAGCAGCCCCGGGGGTAATTCACCCCTCCACTTT,few,TRBJ1-6,TRBV7-8,NA
CASSPGQIYEQYF,TGTGCCAGCTCGCCCGGACAGATCTACGAGCAGTACTTC,NA,TRBJ2-7,TRBV18,NA
CSASKGTMSYEQYF,TGCAGTGCTAGTAAGGGGACTATGTCCTACGAGCAGTACTTC,NA,TRBJ2-7,TRBV20-1,TRBD2
CASSTVTVRSGNEQFF,TGTGCCAGCTCCACCGTGACGGTTAGATCGGGGAATGAGCAGTTCTTC,NA,TRBJ2-1,TRBV11-3,NA
CSVLTGSYEQYF,TGCAGCGTTCTTACGGGTTCCTACGAGCAGTACTTC,NA,TRBJ2-7,TRBV29-1,NA
CASSLSRGRDSNQPQHF,TGTGCCAGCAGTTTATCCAGGGGGCGGGATAGCAATCAGCCCCAGCATTTT,NA,TRBJ1-5,TRBV28,TRBD1
CASSPVSQGHEQYF,TGTGCCAGCTCACCGGTTAGTCAGGGCCACGAGCAGTACTTC,NA,TRBJ2-7,TRBV18,NA
CSVKSTGELFF,TGCAGCGTCAAGAGCACCGGGGAGCTGTTTTTT,NA,TRBJ2-2,TRBV29-1,NA
CASSPGARGLPPLHF,TGTGCCAGCAGCCCGGGAGCAAGGGGGCTGCCACCCCTCCACTTT,NA,TRBJ1-6,TRBV7-6,TRBD1
CASSYPSLKARPYEQYF,TGTGCCAGCAGTTACCCTTCGTTGAAAGCGAGACCCTACGAGCAGTACTTC,NA,TRBJ2-7,TRBV6-2/TRBV6-3,NA
CASSLDSGPSNEQFF,TGTGCCAGCAGCTTAGATAGCGGTCCGTCCAATGAGCAGTTCTTC,NA,TRBJ2-1,TRBV11-3,NA
CASSPPQGAGQPQHF,TGTGCCAGCAGTCCCCCACAGGGGGCGGGGCAGCCCCAGCATTTT,NA,TRBJ1-5,TRBV28,TRBD1
CASSPRGYEQYF,TGTGCCAGCAGCCCCAGAGGGTACGAGCAGTACTTC,NA,TRBJ2-7,TRBV28,NA
CASSLSVSYEQYF,TGTGCCAGCAGCTTAAGCGTGTCCTACGAGCAGTACTTC,NA,TRBJ2-7,TRBV13,NA
CASSATVNTEAFF,TGTGCCAGCAGTGCCACAGTGAACACTGAAGCTTTCTTT,NA,TRBJ1-1,TRBV6-4,NA
CASHSTDTQYF,TGCGCCAGCCATAGCACAGATACGCAGTATTTT,NA,TRBJ2-3,TRBV10-2,NA
CASSLVAASGNTIYF,TGTGCCAGCAGCCTGGTTGCGGCTTCTGGAAACACCATATATTTT,NA,TRBJ1-3,TRBV3-1/TRBV3-2,NA
CASSMTGKGETQYF,TGTGCCAGCAGCATGACAGGGAAGGGAGAGACCCAGTACTTC,NA,TRBJ2-5,TRBV3-1/TRBV3-2,TRBD1
CASRQTGSQPQHF,TGTGCCAGCAGGCAGACAGGGAGTCAGCCCCAGCATTTT,NA,TRBJ1-5,TRBV7-2,TRBD1
CASSIDRGDTQYF,TGTGCCAGTAGTATAGATAGGGGAGATACGCAGTATTTT,NA,TRBJ2-3,TRBV19,NA
CATSRGQPGGWPQHF,TGTGCCACCAGCAGAGGACAACCGGGGGGGTGGCCCCAGCATTTT,NA,TRBJ1-5,TRBV15,NA
CASSIGADGYTF,TGTGCCAGTAGTATTGGGGCAGATGGCTACACCTTC,NA,TRBJ1-2,TRBV19,NA
CASSYSGLAGGEQYF,TGTGCCAGCAGTTATTCCGGACTAGCGGGAGGCGAGCAGTACTTC,NA,TRBJ2-7,TRBV6-2/TRBV6-3,TRBD2
CASSPLDNLYQPQHF,TGTGCCAGCAGCCCCCTGGACAATCTATATCAGCCCCAGCATTTT,NA,TRBJ1-5,TRBV7-2,NA
CASSALDTNTEAFF,TGTGCCAGCAGCGCCTTGGACACCAACACTGAAGCTTTCTTT,NA,TRBJ1-1,TRBV9,NA
CASSQDLTSGSFQGQYF,TGCGCCAGCAGCCAAGATTTGACTAGCGGGAGTTTCCAGGGGCAGTACTTC,NA,TRBJ2-7,TRBV4-3,TRBD2
CATSRDRGFEQYF,TGTGCCACCAGCAGGGACAGGGGTTTCGAGCAGTACTTC,NA,TRBJ2-7,TRBV15,TRBD1
CASSLAPGQEAYEQYF,TGCGCCAGCAGCTTGGCCCCGGGACAGGAGGCCTACGAGCAGTACTTC,once,TRBJ2-7,TRBV5-1,TRBD1
CASSFSGTGGNEQFF,TGTGCCAGCAGCTTCTCCGGGACGGGAGGGAATGAGCAGTTCTTC,NA,TRBJ2-1,TRBV7-9,TRBD2
CAWSWRYGYTF,TGTGCCTGGAGTTGGCGGTATGGCTACACCTTC,NA,TRBJ1-2,TRBV30,NA
CASSFSGTSNTEAFF,TGTGCCAGCAGCTTTTCGGGGACATCGAACACTGAAGCTTTCTTT,NA,TRBJ1-1,TRBV5-4,NA
CASSLIPGQFTDTQYF,TGCGCCAGCAGCCTAATTCCGGGACAGTTCACAGATACGCAGTATTTT,once,TRBJ2-3,TRBV5-1,TRBD1